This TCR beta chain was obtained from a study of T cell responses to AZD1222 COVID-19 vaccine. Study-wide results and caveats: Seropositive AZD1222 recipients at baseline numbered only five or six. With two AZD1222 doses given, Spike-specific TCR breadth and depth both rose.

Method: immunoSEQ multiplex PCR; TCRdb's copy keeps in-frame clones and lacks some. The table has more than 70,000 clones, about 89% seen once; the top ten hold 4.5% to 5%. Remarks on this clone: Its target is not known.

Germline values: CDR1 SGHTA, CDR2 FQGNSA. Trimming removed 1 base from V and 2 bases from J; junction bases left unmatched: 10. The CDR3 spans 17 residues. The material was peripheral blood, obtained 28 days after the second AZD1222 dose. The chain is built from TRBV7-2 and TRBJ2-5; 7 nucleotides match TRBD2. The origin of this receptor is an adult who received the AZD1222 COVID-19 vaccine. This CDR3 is CASSLDPWREGQETQYF. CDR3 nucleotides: TGTGCCAGCAGCTTAGACCCGTGGAGGGAGGGTCAAGAGACCCAGTACTTC.